The clone carrying this T cell receptor beta chain was seen a few times. TCR alpha and TCR beta cDNA libraries carrying sample barcodes and UMIs came from 5'RACE with constant-segment primers. From the 5' RACE reads, TCRdb called clonotypes with MiXCR, one entry per CDR3 protein. The data show approximately 290,000 distinct CDR3 sequences, roughly 8.2% seen once. The data originate from a study of T-cell memory formation after mild COVID-19. This sequence originates from a man between 18 and 29 years old who had mild COVID-19 (a few samples of this study predate the infection). Cell type and time point are not known. Sequences were obtained from PBMCs or a T cell subset sorted from them (not recorded which).

The CDR3 DNA follows: TGTGCCAGCAGCTTAGCGTTGTCCTTCCAGGGCAATGAGCAGTTCTTC. This gives the protein CASSLALSFQGNEQFF. This rearrangement joins TRBV7-9 to TRBJ2-1; a possible D gene is TRBD1 (5 bases). The CDR3 is 16 amino acids. V dropped 0 bases and J dropped 6 bases, with 15 bases sitting between them. Germline values: CDR1 SEHNR, CDR2 FQNEAQ (reference sequence). Using reference TRBV7-9 and TRBJ2-1 for the parts outside the CDR3, the full variable domain is DTGVSQNPRHKITKRGQNVTFRCDPISEHNRLYWYRQTLGQGPEFLTYFQNEAQLEKSRLLSDRFSAERPKGSFSTLEIQRTEQGDSAMYLCASSLALSFQGNEQFFGPGTRLTVL.